Listed below are T cell receptor beta chains from one sample, sequenced in a study of blood T cell repertoires in COVID-19. The table came from immunoSEQ multiplex PCR; TCRdb's copy has only in-frame clones and leaves some out. Here the sample spans just under 55,000 clones, around 83% being singletons. The sequenced material came from peripheral blood. The receptors here all came from a woman in her sixties or seventies with acute or convalescent COVID-19. Both conserved end residues are part of each CDR3. The D gene is left open where the match is weak. A clone size is listed for some rows: how often the clone was seen (once, few, many), or a class if it is expanded.

>TRBV20-1|-|14|-|TRBJ1-4
TGCAGTGCTAGTCTTGGGCCGACTAATGAAAAACTGTTTTTT
CSASLGPTNEKLFF
>TRBV4-2|-|14|-|TRBJ1-4
TGTGCCAGCAGCCAAGAAGGTAGAGGTGAAAAACTGTTTTTT
CASSQEGRGEKLFF
>TRBV6-5|-|15|-|TRBJ2-1
TGTGCCAGCAGTTACGGTCGCGGTTCCTACAATGAGCAGTTCTTC
CASSYGRGSYNEQFF
>TRBV18|-|17|-|TRBJ2-6
TGTGCCAGCTCACCACAGACCATCGGAGCTGGGGCCAACGTCCTGACTTTC
CASSPQTIGAGANVLTF
>TRBV7-8|-|17|-|TRBJ1-4
TGTGCCAGCAGCTTAGCGCTCTCGTCGGCCGGGGAGGAAAAACTGTTTTTT
CASSLALSSAGEEKLFF
>TRBV12-5|-|16|TRBD2|TRBJ2-3
TGTGCTAGTGGTATTACCGGGACTACAAGCACAGATACGCAGTATTTT
CASGITGTTSTDTQYF
>TRBV11-2|-|14|TRBD1|TRBJ1-6
TGTGCCAGCAGCTTAGGGGCAGGGGGCTCACCCCTCCACTTT
CASSLGAGGSPLHF
>TRBV27|-|15|TRBD1|TRBJ1-1
TGTGCCAGCAGTTTATCGGGACAGAAGAACACTGAAGCTTTCTTT
CASSLSGQKNTEAFF
>TRBV2|-|15|-|TRBJ1-6
TGTGCCAGCAGTGAACTCGGGGTTTGGCGATCACCCCTCCACTTT
CASSELGVWRSPLHF
>TRBV5-1|-|13|-|TRBJ1-2
TGCGCCAGCACCCCGAGGGAGGGCTATGGCTACACCTTC
CASTPREGYGYTF
>TRBV5-4|-|13|TRBD1|TRBJ1-2
TGTGCCAGCAGCTGGGGGACAGGGGGTGGCTACACCTTC
CASSWGTGGGYTF
>TRBV19|-|15|TRBD1|TRBJ1-5
TGTGCCAGTAGCCCGACAGGGGGGAGCAATCAGCCCCAGCATTTT
CASSPTGGSNQPQHF
>TRBV5-1|once|14|-|TRBJ1-4
TGCGCCAGCAGCTTTGGCCAGATTAATGAAAAACTGTTTTTT
CASSFGQINEKLFF
>TRBV20-1|-|18|TRBD1|TRBJ1-4
TGCAGTGCTAGTCCGGGACAGCTGATAGGGTTAACTAATGAAAAACTGTTTTTT
CSASPGQLIGLTNEKLFF
>TRBV30|few|13|TRBD1|TRBJ1-4
TGTGCCTGGGCAGGGGGCTTTAATGAAAAACTGTTTTTT
CAWAGGFNEKLFF
>TRBV9|-|15|-|TRBJ2-7
TGTGCCAGCAGCGTCGGAGGAACTGGAACCTACGAGCAGTACTTC
CASSVGGTGTYEQYF
>TRBV19|-|14|-|TRBJ2-3
TGTGCCAGTAGAGCCAGCGGACGCACAGATACGCAGTATTTT
CASRASGRTDTQYF
>TRBV18|-|13|-|TRBJ1-5
TGTGCCAGCTCACCGCAGAGCAATCAGCCCCAGCATTTT
CASSPQSNQPQHF
>TRBV18|-|14|TRBD1|TRBJ1-2
TGTGCCAGCTCAAGGGACAGGGGCGGCTATGGCTACACCTTC
CASSRDRGGYGYTF
>TRBV10-1|-|12|-|TRBJ1-1
TGCGCCAGCAGTGACGCAGGGGAAGAAGCTTTCTTT
CASSDAGEEAFF
>TRBV3-1/TRBV3-2|-|17|-|TRBJ2-6
TGTGCCAGCAACGGTGGTGTCTTTGGAGCTGGGGCCAACGTCCTGACTTTC
CASNGGVFGAGANVLTF
>TRBV6-5|-|13|-|TRBJ2-6
TGTGCCAGCAGCCTCTCTGGGGCCAACGTCCTGACTTTC
CASSLSGANVLTF
>TRBV7-9|-|14|-|TRBJ1-6
TGTGCCAGCAGCTTGAGTCAGGGCGGTTCACCCCTCCACTTT
CASSLSQGGSPLHF
>TRBV5-1|-|14|-|TRBJ1-1
TGCGCCAGCAGCTGGGAGGCTCTGAACACTGAAGCTTTCTTT
CASSWEALNTEAFF
>TRBV2|-|14|-|TRBJ1-3
TGTGCCAGCTGCCAACAGACCTCTGGAAACACCATATATTTT
CASCQQTSGNTIYF
>TRBV5-1|-|16|TRBD2|TRBJ2-5
TGCGCCAGCAGCCGTCAGACTAGCGGGAGTAGAGAGACCCAGTACTTC
CASSRQTSGSRETQYF
>TRBV6-1|-|14|TRBD2|TRBJ2-1
TGTGCCAGCAGTGAGCGGGGGGCCTACAATGAGCAGTTCTTC
CASSERGAYNEQFF
>TRBV6-1|-|13|-|TRBJ1-4
TGTGCCAGCAGTGAATTTCTGAATGAAAAACTGTTTTTT
CASSEFLNEKLFF
>TRBV18|-|14|-|TRBJ1-1
TGTGCCAGCTCCGAGGGAGCTTCGAACACTGAAGCTTTCTTT
CASSEGASNTEAFF
>TRBV18|-|13|-|TRBJ1-4
TGTGCCAGTTCCCCGGGGTTCGGCGAAAAACTGTTTTTT
CASSPGFGEKLFF
>TRBV6-5|-|15|TRBD1|TRBJ2-5
TGTGCCAGCATGAGACTCCCAGGGGGTACGGAGACCCAGTACTTC
CASMRLPGGTETQYF
>TRBV25-1|-|11|-|TRBJ1-2
TGTGCCAGCAGTACCGAGAAGGGCTACACCTTC
CASSTEKGYTF
>TRBV3-1/TRBV3-2|few|16|TRBD1|TRBJ2-7
TGTGCCAGCAGCCAAGTACCGGGACAGGGTGTCTACGAGCAGTACTTC
CASSQVPGQGVYEQYF
>TRBV7-9|-|14|-|TRBJ2-1
TGTGCCAGCAGCTTAGCGCTCGGAACAGGTGAGCAGTTCTTC
CASSLALGTGEQFF
>TRBV5-1|few|16|TRBD1|TRBJ1-3
TGCGCCAGCAGCCTGCCAGACAGGGCGCCAGGAAACACCATATATTTT
CASSLPDRAPGNTIYF
>TRBV18|-|17|TRBD2|TRBJ2-3
TGTGCCAGCTCACCGCAGGCTAGCGGGAGTGTAGCAGCCACGCAGTATTTT
CASSPQASGSVAATQYF
>TRBV7-3|-|15|TRBD2|TRBJ2-7
TGTGCCAGCAGCTTAACGGGGGGGAACTCCTACGAGCAGTACTTC
CASSLTGGNSYEQYF
>TRBV24-1|once|18|TRBD2|TRBJ2-1
TGTGCCACCAGTGGGGGACTAGCGGGCTTAAGCTCCTACAATGAGCAGTTCTTC
CATSGGLAGLSSYNEQFF
>TRBV18|-|18|TRBD2|TRBJ2-3
TGTGCCAGCTCACCGCTCGGGACTAGCGGGGGGGCTACAGATACGCAGTATTTT
CASSPLGTSGGATDTQYF
>TRBV5-6|-|16|-|TRBJ1-2
TGTGCCAGCAGCCCCGGGACATCGATTTTTCACTATGGCTACACCTTC
CASSPGTSIFHYGYTF
>TRBV18|-|14|TRBD1|TRBJ1-1
TGTGCCAGCTCAAAGACAGGGAGGAACACTGAAGCTTTCTTT
CASSKTGRNTEAFF
>TRBV15|-|15|-|TRBJ1-1
TGTGCCACCAGCAGAGATCAGGTCGGGAACACTGAAGCTTTCTTT
CATSRDQVGNTEAFF
>TRBV6-2/TRBV6-3|few|14|-|TRBJ1-2
TGTGCCAGCAGCCTGTCCGGGACAATCTATGGCTACACCTTC
CASSLSGTIYGYTF
>TRBV9|-|17|-|TRBJ2-5
TGTGCCAGCAGCCGTGACCCCGTAGGGGGTCATCGGGAGACCCAGTACTTC
CASSRDPVGGHRETQYF